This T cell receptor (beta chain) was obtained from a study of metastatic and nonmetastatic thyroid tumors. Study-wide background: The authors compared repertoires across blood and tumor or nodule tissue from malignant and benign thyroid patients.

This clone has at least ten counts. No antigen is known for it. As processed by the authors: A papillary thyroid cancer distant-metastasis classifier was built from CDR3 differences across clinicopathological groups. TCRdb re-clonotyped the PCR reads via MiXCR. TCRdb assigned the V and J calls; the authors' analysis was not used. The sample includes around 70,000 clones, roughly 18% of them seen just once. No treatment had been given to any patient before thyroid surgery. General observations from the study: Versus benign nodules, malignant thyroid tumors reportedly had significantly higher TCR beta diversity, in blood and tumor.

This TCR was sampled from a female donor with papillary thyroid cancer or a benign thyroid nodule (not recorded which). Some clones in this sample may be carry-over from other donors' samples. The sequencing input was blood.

CDR3 sequence reads: CASSYSGKETQYF. The CDR3 nucleotides are TGTGCCAGCAGTTACTCGGGGAAAGAGACCCAGTACTTC. The V gene is TRBV6-5, the J gene TRBJ2-5; no clear D. The CDR3 runs 13 residues. V shed 0 bases and J shed 3 bases, with 5 bases lying between them. Germline CDR1 MNHEY, CDR2 SVGAGI.